One and the same sample provided the 4 T cell receptor beta chains below, sequenced in a study of CD8 T cells in Susac syndrome. The RNA, 0.5 to 1 ug, was put through reverse transcription using random hexamers. One entry per CDR3 protein, called by TCRdb with MiXCR from the immunoSEQ multiplex PCR reads. Counted here are about 110,000 distinct CDR3 sequences, approximately 94% occurring once; the ten biggest clones make up about 0.41%. Sequencing used CD8+ T cells from PBMCs. These receptors originate from a human donor with Susac syndrome.

V and J are TRBV4-3 and TRBJ1-4; 7 bases line up with TRBD1. Losses at the gene ends were 1 base for V and 3 bases for J; bases not matched to a gene: 2. This CDR3 comprises 15 residues. The germline V gene encodes CDR1 LGHNA and CDR2 YSLEER. The CDR3 nucleotides read TGCGCCAGCAGCCAAGTCGGGACAGCTAATGAAAAACTGTTTTTT. Translating gives CASSQVGTANEKLFF.

The V call is TRBV29-1, the J call TRBJ2-6; 8 positions agree with TRBD1. Germline V lookup: CDR1 SQVTM, CDR2 ANQGSEA. The CDR3 runs to 17 residues. V gave up 6 bases and J gave up 0 bases; unmatched junction bases: 10. Here the CDR3 DNA reads TGCAGCGTAATGGACAGGGAAGCAAACTCTGGGGCCAACGTCCTGACTTTC. Its translation is CSVMDREANSGANVLTF. The full variable domain, rest sourced from reference TRBV29-1 and TRBJ2-6, is SAVISQKPSRDICQRGTSLTIQCQVDSQVTMMFWYRQQPGQSLTLIATANQGSEATYESGFVIDKFPISRPNLTFSTLTVSNMSPEDSSIYLCSVMDREANSGANVLTFGAGSRLTVL.

The rearrangement joins TRBV20-1 to TRBJ1-1, with D maybe TRBD1 (5 bases). Between the trimmed V and J ends, which lost 4 bases and 11 bases, there was a span of 29 bases. This CDR3 contains 16 residues. CDR1 is DFQATT, CDR2 SNEGSKA, per germline (reference sequence). CDR3 in DNA: TGCAGTGCTAAGATAATCCGGCCTTTTGGAGGGGACGAGGCTTTCTTT. Translation gives CSAKIIRPFGGDEAFF.

V gene TRBV13 combines with J gene TRBJ1-1, with a possible D match to TRBD1 (6 bases). Germline CDR1 PRHDT, CDR2 FYEKMQ (reference sequence). This CDR3 comprises 15 residues. V was pared by 1 base and J by 6 bases, with 15 bases between. CDR3 protein: CASSLELTGVAEAFF. The CDR3 nucleotides are TGTGCCAGCAGCTTAGAGCTGACAGGCGTCGCTGAAGCTTTCTTT. Complete variable domain (other parts from reference TRBV13 and TRBJ1-1): AAGVIQSPRHLIKEKRETATLKCYPIPRHDTVYWYQQGPGQDPQFLISFYEKMQSDKGSIPDRFSAQQFSDYHSELNMSSLELGDSALYFCASSLELTGVAEAFFGQGTRLTVV.